This T cell receptor beta chain comes out of a study of T cells of healthy individuals. This CDR3 comprises 13 residues. Germline-derived CDR1 and CDR2 are DFQATT and SNEGSKA (reference sequence). With 2 bases clipped from V and 6 bases from J, the junction kept 3 bases outside the gene matches. This clonotype was seen more than once but under ten times. One entry per CDR3 protein results from TCRdb running MiXCR on the 5' RACE reads. Found here are approximately 100,000 distinct CDR3 sequences, roughly 15% of them singletons; the top ten hold 6.2%. The sequence was collected from a human donor in good health. The chain employs TRBV20-1 and TRBJ2-5; 10 bases map to TRBD2. This chain's CDR3 is CSARLAGVKTQYF. The CDR3 DNA is TGCAGTGCTAGACTAGCGGGAGTGAAGACCCAGTACTTC.